Shown below are 8 T cell receptor beta chains from a single sample sequenced in a study of response to subunit inactivated influenza vaccine. TCRdb re-analysed the RT-PCR reads in MiXCR, keeping a single row per CDR3 protein. The table has around 480,000 distinct CDR3 sequences, 16% seen once. Sequenced material: CD4+ T cells sorted from PBMCs, taken roughly 24 months after vaccination. The receptors stem from a man between 50 and 70 years old who received an inactivated influenza vaccine.

This clonotype appeared many times. The CDR3 reads CASSWTSGGTYNEQFF. CDR3 nucleotide sequence: TGCGCCAGCAGCTGGACGAGCGGGGGGACCTACAATGAGCAGTTCTTC. V usage is TRBV5-1 and J usage is TRBJ2-1, with 9 bases matching TRBD2. Germline lookup yields CDR1 SGHRS and CDR2 YFSETQ. The CDR3 has 16 amino acids. The V gene end was trimmed by 3 bases and the J gene end by 2 bases; junction bases not matched to a gene: 6. The full variable domain, with the rest looked up from reference TRBV5-1 and TRBJ2-1, is KAGVTQTPRYLIKTRGQQVTLSCSPISGHRSVSWYQQTPGQGLQFLFEYFSETQRNKGNFPGRFSGRQFSNSRSEMNVSTLELGDSALYLCASSWTSGGTYNEQFFGPGTRLTVL.

In its sample, this clonotype was seen a few times. The chain recombines TRBV28 with TRBJ1-2; the D is unclear. With 5 bases removed from V and 4 bases from J, the gap between germline ends came to 14 bases. Germline lookup yields CDR1 MDHEN and CDR2 SYDVKM. The CDR3 is 14 residues long. This CDR3 reads CASSRQGQAYGYTF. The CDR3 coding sequence is TGTGCCAGCAGTCGACAAGGCCAGGCCTATGGCTACACCTTC.

The chain recombines TRBV6-2 or TRBV6-3 with TRBJ2-7; D is possibly TRBD1 (5 bases). The CDR3 consists of 15 residues. Trimming cost V 6 bases and J 3 bases, with 18 bases left between them. Germline CDR1 and CDR2: MNHEY and SVGEGT. CDR3 coding DNA: TGTGCCAGCAGCCGACCGCCAGGGTCCTTCTACGAGCAGTACTTC. It translates to CASSRPPGSFYEQYF.

The chain has TRBV7-8 and TRBJ2-1; D is ambiguous. V was shortened by 4 bases and J by 3 bases, with 16 bases between the two germline ends. This CDR3 comprises 16 residues. Germline CDR1 SGHVS, CDR2 FQNEAQ. CDR3 nucleotide sequence: TGTGCCAGCAGCTCTAGTAGCAGACCTTTCTACAATGAGCAGTTCTTC. Its protein product is CASSSSSRPFYNEQFF. The variable domain in full, completed from reference TRBV7-8 and TRBJ2-1, reads GAGVSQSPRYKVAKRGQDVALRCDPISGHVSLFWYQQALGQGPEFLTYFQNEAQLDKSGLPSDRFFAERPEGSVSTLKIQRTQQEDSAVYLCASSSSSRPFYNEQFFGPGTRLTVL.

CDR3 bases: TGTGCCAGCAGTTTTTTGACAGGGGGAAATCAGCCCCAGCATTTT. It is translated as CASSFLTGGNQPQHF. The chain is built from TRBV2 and TRBJ1-5, with 9 bases aligning to TRBD1. The CDR3 loop spans 15 amino acids. From germline, CDR1 is SNHLY and CDR2 FYNNEI. Losses at the gene ends were 5 bases for V and 4 bases for J; bases not matched to a gene: 6.

This clonotype was counted many times. The chain has TRBV12-3 or TRBV12-4 and TRBJ2-2, with 7 bases fitting TRBD2. V shed 7 bases, J shed 1 base, and the junction held 12 bases outside the gene matches. The CDR3 has 17 residues. DNA of the CDR3: TGTGCCAGCACCCCAGGAGGGACTACCTGGAACACCGGGGAGCTGTTTTTT. This codes for CASTPGGTTWNTGELFF.

J is TRBJ2-7 and V is TRBV14; D not certain. Germline lookup yields CDR1 SGHDN and CDR2 FVKESK. Trimming stripped 1 base from V and 7 bases from J, with 8 bases between. This CDR3 region has 12 residues. The CDR3 coding sequence is TGTGCCAGCAGCCAAGTCAGTCGAGAGCAGTACTTC. It is translated as CASSQVSREQYF.

This clonotype has a handful of counts. The chain joins TRBV12-3 or TRBV12-4 to TRBJ1-1; TRBD1 is a possible D gene (5 bases). The CDR3 contains 15 residues. Trimming stripped 6 bases from V and 4 bases from J, with 18 bases between. The CDR3 DNA is TGTGCCAGCAGCCGGGACCGAAGGTTAGGCACTGAAGCTTTCTTT. Its translation: CASSRDRRLGTEAFF.